This T cell receptor (beta chain) was recorded in a study of blood T cell repertoires in COVID-19. In the study overall: PBMCs, B-cell-depleted T cells, or T cells were the source of the cDNA or gDNA that made up the material.

Here immunoSEQ multiplex PCR was the method, and the copy in TCRdb shows in-frame clones only, minus some. Of fewer than 400,000 clones listed, around four fifths are singletons. Sequences were obtained from peripheral blood. This sequence was found in a man aged 25 to 40 with active or convalescent COVID-19.

The CDR3 sequence: CASSFQGPMGEQYF. The CDR3 DNA reads TGCGCCAGCAGCTTCCAGGGGCCAATGGGGGAGCAGTACTTC. The chain is built from TRBV5-1 and TRBJ2-7; D perhaps matches TRBD1 (6 bases). Trimming removed 2 bases from V and 7 bases from J, with 16 bases in between. The germline gives CDR1 SGHRS, CDR2 YFSETQ. The CDR3 is made up of 14 amino acids.